The rows below give T cell receptor beta chains drawn from one sample of a study of lymphopenia after photon versus proton radiotherapy. Sequenced by immunoSEQ multiplex PCR; TCRdb stores in-frame clones only, minus some. The data hold 20,000 to 25,000 clones, with 84% observed a single time. The sample consisted of peripheral blood, taken from a patient treated with photon-based radiotherapy. These receptors originate from a man between 40 and 49 years old with gastric cancer. Both conserved end residues are part of each CDR3. The order of the fields is V gene, CDR3 length, J gene, D gene, clone size, CDR3 DNA, CDR3 protein. D genes are given only for firm matches. Clone size is shown for a subset of rows, as once, few, many or a class of expanded clone.

>TRBV5-5|17|TRBJ1-5|-|-
TGTGCCAGCAGCTTGGGAGTACGCAGTCTTGCCAATCAGCCCCAGCATTTT
CASSLGVRSLANQPQHF
>TRBV11-2|15|TRBJ2-7|-|-
TGTGCCAGCAGCTTAAGGTATTATGCTTCCTACGAGCAGTACTTC
CASSLRYYASYEQYF
>TRBV19|12|TRBJ1-2|-|-
TGTGCCGCCACAACAGGGTCCTATGGCTACACCTTC
CAATTGSYGYTF
>TRBV7-2|17|TRBJ1-5|TRBD1|-
TGTGCCAGCAGCCCCCCGGGCGGGACAGAGCTGGGTCAGCCCCAGCATTTT
CASSPPGGTELGQPQHF
>TRBV27|14|TRBJ2-1|TRBD2|-
TGTGCCAGCAGTTTAATTCGGGGGGTGGATGAGCAGTTCTTC
CASSLIRGVDEQFF
>TRBV7-3|12|TRBJ1-2|-|-
TGTGCCAGCAGGTTCCGCGGATATGGCTACACCTTC
CASRFRGYGYTF
>TRBV9|13|TRBJ2-3|-|-
TGTGCCAGCAGCGTCCCCTCACAGGATACGCAGTATTTT
CASSVPSQDTQYF
>TRBV7-9|12|TRBJ1-2|TRBD1|-
TGTGCCAGCAGCCCGCAGGGACAGGGGACGCACTTC
CASSPQGQGTHF
>TRBV6-1|15|TRBJ2-5|TRBD2|-
TGTGCCAGCAGTGAGGAAACGGGGGGGCTCCAGACCCAGTACTTC
CASSEETGGLQTQYF
>TRBV4-3|12|TRBJ1-1|-|once
TGCGCCAGCAGCCAAGATCGCACTGAAGCTTTCTTT
CASSQDRTEAFF
>TRBV19|18|TRBJ2-1|-|once
TGTGCCAGTACCGAAAGGGCCCCCCGCACGAGCTCCTACAATGAGCAGTTCTTC
CASTERAPRTSSYNEQFF
>TRBV9|16|TRBJ1-3|TRBD1|few
TGTGCCAGCAGCGTAGATAGGACAGGGGGACGAAACACCATATATTTT
CASSVDRTGGRNTIYF
>TRBV7-2|14|TRBJ1-2|-|-
TGTGCCAGCAGCTTAGCGTTCAGGGAAGGTGGCTACACCTTC
CASSLAFREGGYTF
>TRBV9|16|TRBJ2-1|-|-
TGTGCCAGCAGCGGGACCGGGACCACTTCCTACAATGAGCAGTTCTTC
CASSGTGTTSYNEQFF
>TRBV19|14|TRBJ1-1|-|-
TGTGCCAGTAGTACCAGACTGGAAAACACTGAAGCTTTCTTT
CASSTRLENTEAFF
>TRBV29-1|15|TRBJ1-2|-|-
TGCAGCGTTGATGACTTTGAGGGGCAGGGCTATGGCTACACCTTC
CSVDDFEGQGYGYTF
>TRBV7-9|15|TRBJ2-7|-|medium-sized
TGTGCCAGCAGCCTACCTGAGAGGGCTACCTACGAGCAGTACTTC
CASSLPERATYEQYF
>TRBV5-4|14|TRBJ2-7|TRBD1|-
TGTGCCAGCAGACCGGACAGGGCCTCCTACGAGCAGTACTTC
CASRPDRASYEQYF
>TRBV7-9|16|TRBJ1-3|TRBD1|-
TGTGCCAGCAGCTTAGAAGGGACAGTGCCTGGAAACACCATATATTTT
CASSLEGTVPGNTIYF
>TRBV11-2|16|TRBJ2-1|TRBD1|-
TGTGCCAGCAGACCAACGTGGGGACAGGCCTACAATGAGCAGTTCTTC
CASRPTWGQAYNEQFF
>TRBV5-5|15|TRBJ2-7|-|-
TGTGCCAGCAGCTTGAGTTGGACACCCGCCTACGAGCAGTACTTC
CASSLSWTPAYEQYF
>TRBV7-2|13|TRBJ2-7|-|-
TGTGCCAGCAGCTTTGGGGGGCCCTACGAGCAGTACTTC
CASSFGGPYEQYF